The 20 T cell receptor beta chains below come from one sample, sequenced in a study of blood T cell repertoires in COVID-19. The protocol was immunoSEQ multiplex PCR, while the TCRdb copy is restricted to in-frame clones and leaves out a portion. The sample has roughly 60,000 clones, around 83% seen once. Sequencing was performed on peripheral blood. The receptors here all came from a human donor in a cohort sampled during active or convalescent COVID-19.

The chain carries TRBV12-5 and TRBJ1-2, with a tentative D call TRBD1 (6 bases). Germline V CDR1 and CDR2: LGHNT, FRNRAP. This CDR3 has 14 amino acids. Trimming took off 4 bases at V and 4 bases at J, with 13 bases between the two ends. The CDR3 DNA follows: TGTGCTAGTGGTTCCTCCGGGACATTCTATGGCTACACCTTC. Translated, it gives CASGSSGTFYGYTF.

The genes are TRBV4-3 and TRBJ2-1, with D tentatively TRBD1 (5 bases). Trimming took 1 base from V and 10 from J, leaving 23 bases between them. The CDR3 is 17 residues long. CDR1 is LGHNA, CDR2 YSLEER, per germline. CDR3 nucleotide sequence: TGCGCCAGCAGCCAAGGCCGAAGGGGCGGATGGGAACGCGAGCAGTTCTTC. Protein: CASSQGRRGGWEREQFF.

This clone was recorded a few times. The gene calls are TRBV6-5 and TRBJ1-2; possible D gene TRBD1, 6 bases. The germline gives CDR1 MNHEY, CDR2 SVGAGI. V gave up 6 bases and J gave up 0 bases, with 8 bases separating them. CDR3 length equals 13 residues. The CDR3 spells CASRDSSNYGYTF. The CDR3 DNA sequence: TGTGCCAGCAGGGACAGTTCTAACTATGGCTACACCTTC.

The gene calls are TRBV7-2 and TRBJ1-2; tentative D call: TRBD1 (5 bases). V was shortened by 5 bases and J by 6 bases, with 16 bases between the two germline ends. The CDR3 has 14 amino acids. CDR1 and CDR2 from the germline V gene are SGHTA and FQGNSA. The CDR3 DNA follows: TGTGCCAGCAGCCGGGGGACCGGTGGAGATGGCTACACCTTC. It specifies CASSRGTGGDGYTF.

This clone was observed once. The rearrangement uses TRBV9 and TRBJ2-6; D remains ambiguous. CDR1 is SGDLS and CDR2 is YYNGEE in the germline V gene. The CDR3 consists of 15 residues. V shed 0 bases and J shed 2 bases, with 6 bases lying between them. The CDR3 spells CASSVGQAGANVLTF. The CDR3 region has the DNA TGTGCCAGCAGCGTAGGACAAGCTGGGGCCAACGTCCTGACTTTC.

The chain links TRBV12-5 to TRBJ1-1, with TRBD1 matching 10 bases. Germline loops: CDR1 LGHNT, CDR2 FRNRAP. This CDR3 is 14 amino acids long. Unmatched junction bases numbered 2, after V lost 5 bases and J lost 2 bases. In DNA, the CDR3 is TGTGCTAGTGGTAAGACAGGGGGCAACACTGAAGCTTTCTTT. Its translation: CASGKTGGNTEAFF.

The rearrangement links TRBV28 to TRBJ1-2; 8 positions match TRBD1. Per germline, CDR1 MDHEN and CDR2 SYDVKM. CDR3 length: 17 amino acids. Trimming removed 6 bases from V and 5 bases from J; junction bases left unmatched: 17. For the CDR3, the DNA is TGTGCCAGCAGGCCTCTTGTCCCGGGACAGGCTACGTATGGCTACACCTTC. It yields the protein CASRPLVPGQATYGYTF.

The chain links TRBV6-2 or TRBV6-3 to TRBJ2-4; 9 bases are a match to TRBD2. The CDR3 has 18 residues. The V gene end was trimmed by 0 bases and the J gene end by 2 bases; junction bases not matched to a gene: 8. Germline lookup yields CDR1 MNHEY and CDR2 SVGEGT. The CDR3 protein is CASSYSKRLAGSKNIQYF. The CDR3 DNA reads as TGTGCCAGCAGTTACTCGAAAAGGCTAGCGGGATCCAAAAACATTCAGTACTTC.

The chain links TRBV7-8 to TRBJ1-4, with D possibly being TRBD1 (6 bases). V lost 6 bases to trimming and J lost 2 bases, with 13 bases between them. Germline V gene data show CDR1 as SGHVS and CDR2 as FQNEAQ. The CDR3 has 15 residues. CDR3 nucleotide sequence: TGTGCCAGCAGGGACGACAGGTTCACTAATGAAAAACTGTTTTTT. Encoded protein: CASRDDRFTNEKLFF.

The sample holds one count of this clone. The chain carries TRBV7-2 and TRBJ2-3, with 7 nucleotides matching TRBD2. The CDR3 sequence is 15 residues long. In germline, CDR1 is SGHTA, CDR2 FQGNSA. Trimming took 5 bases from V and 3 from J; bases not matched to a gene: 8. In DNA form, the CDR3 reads TGTGCCAGCAGCACAAGACTAGCTCTTACAGATACGCAGTATTTT. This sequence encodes CASSTRLALTDTQYF.

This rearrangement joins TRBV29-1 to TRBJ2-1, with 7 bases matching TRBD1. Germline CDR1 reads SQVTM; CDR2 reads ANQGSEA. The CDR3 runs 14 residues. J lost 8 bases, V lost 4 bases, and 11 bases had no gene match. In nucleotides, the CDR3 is TGCAGCGTTGTTCCTAGCAGGGGGTTTTATGAGCAGTTCTTC. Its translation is CSVVPSRGFYEQFF.

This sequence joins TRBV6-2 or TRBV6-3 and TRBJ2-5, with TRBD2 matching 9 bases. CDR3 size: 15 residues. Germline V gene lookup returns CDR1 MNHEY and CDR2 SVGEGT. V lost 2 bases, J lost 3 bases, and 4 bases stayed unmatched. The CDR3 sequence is CASSYPRLAEETQYF. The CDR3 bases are TGTGCCAGCAGTTACCCCCGACTAGCGGAAGAGACCCAGTACTTC.

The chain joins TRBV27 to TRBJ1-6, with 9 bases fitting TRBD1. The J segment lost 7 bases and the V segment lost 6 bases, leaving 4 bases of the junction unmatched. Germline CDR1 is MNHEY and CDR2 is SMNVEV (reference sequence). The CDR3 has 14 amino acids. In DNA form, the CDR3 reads TGTGCCAGCAGAGGGGGACAGGGAAATTCACCCCTCCACTTT. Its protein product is CASRGGQGNSPLHF.

The CDR3 region has the DNA TGTGCCAGCAGCCCAGGGACTAGCGGGGGGGCAGAGTTCTTC. Protein sequence: CASSPGTSGGAEFF. This chain joins TRBV7-9 and TRBJ2-1, with 16 bases that match TRBD2. Germline values: CDR1 SEHNR, CDR2 FQNEAQ (reference sequence). V was pared by 5 bases and J by 14 bases, with 6 bases of the junction left unmatched. The CDR3 has 14 residues.

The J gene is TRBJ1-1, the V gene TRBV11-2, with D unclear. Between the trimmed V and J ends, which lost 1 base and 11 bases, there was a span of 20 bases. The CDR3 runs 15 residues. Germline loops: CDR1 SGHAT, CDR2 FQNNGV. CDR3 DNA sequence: TGTGCCAGCAGCTTAGGTAGCCTCAGAGGAGATCAGGCTTTCTTT. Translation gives CASSLGSLRGDQAFF.

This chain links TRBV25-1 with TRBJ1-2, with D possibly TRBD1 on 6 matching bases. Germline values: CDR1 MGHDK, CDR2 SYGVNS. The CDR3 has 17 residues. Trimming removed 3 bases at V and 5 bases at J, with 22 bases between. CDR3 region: CASSDGPPRAGVYGYTF. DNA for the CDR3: TGTGCCAGCAGTGATGGCCCCCCGAGGGCAGGGGTTTATGGCTACACCTTC.

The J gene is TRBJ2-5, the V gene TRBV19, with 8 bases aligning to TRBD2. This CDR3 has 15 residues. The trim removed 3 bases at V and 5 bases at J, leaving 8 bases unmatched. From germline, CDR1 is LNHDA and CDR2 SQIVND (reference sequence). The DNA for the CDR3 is TGTGCCAGTAGTATCACCGGGGGGGCCGTGGAGACCCAGTACTTC. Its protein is CASSITGGAVETQYF.

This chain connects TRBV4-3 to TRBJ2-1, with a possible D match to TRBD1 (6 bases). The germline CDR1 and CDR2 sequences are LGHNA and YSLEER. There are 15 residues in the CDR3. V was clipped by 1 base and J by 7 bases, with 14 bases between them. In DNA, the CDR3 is TGCGCCAGCAGCCAAGCCTGGGGGCTCCGGAATGAGCAGTTCTTC. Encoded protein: CASSQAWGLRNEQFF.

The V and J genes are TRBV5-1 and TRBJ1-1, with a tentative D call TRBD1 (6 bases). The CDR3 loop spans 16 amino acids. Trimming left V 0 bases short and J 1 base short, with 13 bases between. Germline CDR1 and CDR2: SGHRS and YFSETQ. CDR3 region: CASSLGRGAPNTEAFF. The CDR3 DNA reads TGCGCCAGCAGCTTGGGGCGGGGGGCTCCGAACACTGAAGCTTTCTTT.

The chain's CDR3 is CTSSQRRFSGNTIYF. The CDR3 coding sequence is TGCACCAGCAGCCAGAGGAGGTTCTCTGGAAACACCATATATTTT. The chain recombines TRBV1 with TRBJ1-3. TRBV1 is tagged as a pseudogene. The CDR3 is made up of 15 amino acids.